This is a list of T cell receptor beta chains from one sample in a study of Ad26.COV2.S vaccination and SARS-CoV-2 variants. Using immunoSEQ multiplex PCR, the repertoire was profiled, and TCRdb retains in-frame clones only, with some absent. Seen here are about 370,000 clones, about 85% observed once, and the top ten hold more than 3%. The sequencing here drew on peripheral blood, taken in a trial of Ad26.COV2.S vaccine versus placebo. Every receptor here comes from a person aged 18-65 years who received the Ad26.COV2.S COVID-19 vaccine or a placebo. The CDR3 runs from the conserved cysteine through the conserved F or W. D genes are given only for firm matches. For some rows the clone size is stated as once, few or many, or as a class when expanded; others skip it.

clone_size: -; j_call: TRBJ1-1; v_call: TRBV29-1; d_call: TRBD1; cdr3_nt: TGCAGCGTTGCGCAGCAGGGGGGAATTACTGAAGCTTTCTTT; cdr3_aa: CSVAQQGGITEAFF
clone_size: -; j_call: TRBJ1-2; v_call: TRBV3-1/TRBV3-2; d_call: TRBD1; cdr3_nt: TGTGCCAGCAGCCAAGTGGGACAGGGGACAAACTATGGCTACACCTTC; cdr3_aa: CASSQVGQGTNYGYTF
clone_size: -; j_call: TRBJ1-5; v_call: TRBV6-5; d_call: -; cdr3_nt: TGTGCCAGCAGGCCGGATGAAACCGGTCAGCCCCAGCATTTT; cdr3_aa: CASRPDETGQPQHF
clone_size: once; j_call: TRBJ2-6; v_call: TRBV18; d_call: -; cdr3_nt: TGTGCCAGCTCACCCCCCTCTGGGGCCAACGTCCTGACTTTC; cdr3_aa: CASSPPSGANVLTF
clone_size: -; j_call: TRBJ1-2; v_call: TRBV6-6; d_call: -; cdr3_nt: TGTGCCAGCACGTCGGACTATGGCTACACCTTC; cdr3_aa: CASTSDYGYTF
clone_size: -; j_call: TRBJ1-1; v_call: TRBV6-4; d_call: -; cdr3_nt: TGTGCCAGCAAAGGTCACCGGAACACTGAAGCTTTCTTT; cdr3_aa: CASKGHRNTEAFF
clone_size: once; j_call: TRBJ1-5; v_call: TRBV5-1; d_call: -; cdr3_nt: TGCGCCAGCCGGGACGCCCCTGGAAATCAGCCCCAGCATTTT; cdr3_aa: CASRDAPGNQPQHF
clone_size: -; j_call: TRBJ2-5; v_call: TRBV4-1; d_call: -; cdr3_nt: TGCGCCAGCAGTCGGGACCCCCGTTTAGAGACCCAGTACTTC; cdr3_aa: CASSRDPRLETQYF
clone_size: -; j_call: TRBJ2-5; v_call: TRBV15; d_call: TRBD1; cdr3_nt: TGTGCCACCAGCAGAGATCGGGACAGGTGGGGCGAGACCCAGTACTTC; cdr3_aa: CATSRDRDRWGETQYF
clone_size: -; j_call: TRBJ2-5; v_call: TRBV6-2/TRBV6-3; d_call: -; cdr3_nt: TGTGCCAGCAGCCCCGGGACTCCCGAGACCCAGTACTTC; cdr3_aa: CASSPGTPETQYF
clone_size: -; j_call: TRBJ2-3; v_call: TRBV5-1; d_call: -; cdr3_nt: TGCGCCAGCAGACGGGTTTTGACGACAGATACGCAGTATTTT; cdr3_aa: CASRRVLTTDTQYF
clone_size: -; j_call: TRBJ1-2; v_call: TRBV30; d_call: -; cdr3_nt: TGTGCCTGGAGTGCTGGACCCTATGGCTACACCTTC; cdr3_aa: CAWSAGPYGYTF
clone_size: -; j_call: TRBJ2-5; v_call: TRBV11-2; d_call: TRBD2; cdr3_nt: TGTGCCAGCAGCTTAGATCTCGGACTAGGGTGGAGAGAGACCCAGTACTTC; cdr3_aa: CASSLDLGLGWRETQYF
clone_size: -; j_call: TRBJ2-1; v_call: TRBV12-3/TRBV12-4; d_call: -; cdr3_nt: TGTGCCAGCAGTTTCTCTATTGATGAGCAGTTCTTC; cdr3_aa: CASSFSIDEQFF
clone_size: -; j_call: TRBJ1-5; v_call: TRBV28; d_call: -; cdr3_nt: TGTGCCAGCAGTTTGCTCAATCAGCCCCAGCATTTT; cdr3_aa: CASSLLNQPQHF
clone_size: -; j_call: TRBJ1-2; v_call: TRBV6-5; d_call: -; cdr3_nt: TGTGCCAGCACGGGGGTTATATCCTATGGCTACACCTTC; cdr3_aa: CASTGVISYGYTF
clone_size: -; j_call: TRBJ2-7; v_call: TRBV6-5; d_call: TRBD1; cdr3_nt: TGTGCCAGCAGCCTCCGGGACAGGGGTATATACGAGCAGTACTTC; cdr3_aa: CASSLRDRGIYEQYF
clone_size: -; j_call: TRBJ2-5; v_call: TRBV7-9; d_call: TRBD1; cdr3_nt: TGTGCCAGCAGCAACAGGGGGCGCCACCAAGAGACCCAGTACTTC; cdr3_aa: CASSNRGRHQETQYF
clone_size: -; j_call: TRBJ2-2; v_call: TRBV6-2/TRBV6-3; d_call: TRBD2; cdr3_nt: TGTGCCAGCAGCCAAGGCCTTGGGAGCGGGGGGGTCCTCACCGGGGAGCTGTTTTTT; cdr3_aa: CASSQGLGSGGVLTGELFF
clone_size: -; j_call: TRBJ1-2; v_call: TRBV27; d_call: -; cdr3_nt: TGTGCCAGCTCCGGGGACAACCGATTTTACACCTTC; cdr3_aa: CASSGDNRFYTF
clone_size: -; j_call: TRBJ2-5; v_call: TRBV9; d_call: -; cdr3_nt: TGTGCCAGCTCTAGGGGAAACCAAGAGACCCAGTACTTC; cdr3_aa: CASSRGNQETQYF
clone_size: -; j_call: TRBJ1-1; v_call: TRBV7-8; d_call: -; cdr3_nt: TGTGCCAGCAGCTTAGAGGTTTCTACTGAAGCTTTCTTT; cdr3_aa: CASSLEVSTEAFF
clone_size: -; j_call: TRBJ2-3; v_call: TRBV24-1; d_call: -; cdr3_nt: TGTGCCACCAGTGATACGACTTTCACAGATACGCAGTATTTT; cdr3_aa: CATSDTTFTDTQYF
clone_size: -; j_call: TRBJ1-1; v_call: TRBV6-4; d_call: TRBD1; cdr3_nt: TGTGCCAGCGCGCCAAAAGACAGGGAACAAGCTTTCTTT; cdr3_aa: CASAPKDREQAFF
clone_size: once; j_call: TRBJ1-2; v_call: TRBV7-9; d_call: -; cdr3_nt: TGTGCCAGCAGCTTAGTTGGCGGGCAGACCTTAGGCTACACCTTC; cdr3_aa: CASSLVGGQTLGYTF
clone_size: many; j_call: TRBJ2-5; v_call: TRBV7-9; d_call: -; cdr3_nt: TGTGCCAGCAGCCCCCCGTGGCGGGAGACCCAGTACTTC; cdr3_aa: CASSPPWRETQYF
clone_size: -; j_call: TRBJ2-3; v_call: TRBV6-6; d_call: -; cdr3_nt: TGTGCCAGCAGTTATAGTGGAGATACGCAGTATTTT; cdr3_aa: CASSYSGDTQYF
clone_size: -; j_call: TRBJ1-2; v_call: TRBV11-2; d_call: -; cdr3_nt: TGTGCCAGCAGACCTGCACATCTTTTCTATGGCTACACCTTC; cdr3_aa: CASRPAHLFYGYTF
clone_size: -; j_call: TRBJ2-3; v_call: TRBV3-1/TRBV3-2; d_call: -; cdr3_nt: TGTGCCACGTCGATAGGGCCCCATTCCACAGATACGCAGTATTTT; cdr3_aa: CATSIGPHSTDTQYF
clone_size: -; j_call: TRBJ2-1; v_call: TRBV10-3; d_call: -; cdr3_nt: TGTGCCATCGGTGGAGCGGGGACAGGTTCCTACAATGAGCAGTTCTTC; cdr3_aa: CAIGGAGTGSYNEQFF
clone_size: -; j_call: TRBJ2-7; v_call: TRBV7-8; d_call: -; cdr3_nt: TGTGCCAGCACCTCTGGAGGGGCCTCCTACGAGCAGTACTTC; cdr3_aa: CASTSGGASYEQYF
clone_size: -; j_call: TRBJ1-6; v_call: TRBV19; d_call: -; cdr3_nt: TGTGCCAGTAGTCCTAGGACCGATTCACCCCTCCACTTT; cdr3_aa: CASSPRTDSPLHF
clone_size: -; j_call: TRBJ2-1; v_call: TRBV7-9; d_call: -; cdr3_nt: TGTGCCAGCAGTCCACCCCGACTGACGAACAATGAGCGGTTCTTC; cdr3_aa: CASSPPRLTNNERFF
clone_size: -; j_call: TRBJ1-1; v_call: TRBV6-5; d_call: -; cdr3_nt: TGTGCCAGCAGTAGGACCCGACAGACGAACACTGAAGCTTTCTTT; cdr3_aa: CASSRTRQTNTEAFF
clone_size: -; j_call: TRBJ2-7; v_call: TRBV24-1; d_call: -; cdr3_nt: TGTGCCACCAGTGCGAGCAGGGAAGCGGACGAGCAGTACTTC; cdr3_aa: CATSASREADEQYF
clone_size: -; j_call: TRBJ1-6; v_call: TRBV6-1; d_call: -; cdr3_nt: TGTGCCAGCAGTGAATTTGGGGGAGTTAATTCACCCCTCCACTTT; cdr3_aa: CASSEFGGVNSPLHF
clone_size: -; j_call: TRBJ1-2; v_call: TRBV5-1; d_call: -; cdr3_nt: TGCGCCAGCAGCTCGGACGCTGGAGGCTACACCTTC; cdr3_aa: CASSSDAGGYTF
clone_size: once; j_call: TRBJ2-6; v_call: TRBV6-1; d_call: -; cdr3_nt: TGTGCCAGCAGTGAAGCTTCAGGGGGGGCCTCTGGGGCCAACGTCCTGACTTTC; cdr3_aa: CASSEASGGASGANVLTF